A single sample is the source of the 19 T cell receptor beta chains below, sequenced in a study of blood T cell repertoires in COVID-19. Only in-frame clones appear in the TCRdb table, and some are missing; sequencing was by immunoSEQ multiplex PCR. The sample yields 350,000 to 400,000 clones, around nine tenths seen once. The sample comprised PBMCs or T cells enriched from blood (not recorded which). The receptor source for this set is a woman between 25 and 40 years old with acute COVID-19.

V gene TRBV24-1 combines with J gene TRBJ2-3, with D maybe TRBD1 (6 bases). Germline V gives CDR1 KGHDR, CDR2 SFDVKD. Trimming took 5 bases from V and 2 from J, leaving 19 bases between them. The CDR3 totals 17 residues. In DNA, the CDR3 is TGTGCCACCAGTGCCCGAACAGGGAGCCGACCCACAGATACGCAGTATTTT. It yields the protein CATSARTGSRPTDTQYF.

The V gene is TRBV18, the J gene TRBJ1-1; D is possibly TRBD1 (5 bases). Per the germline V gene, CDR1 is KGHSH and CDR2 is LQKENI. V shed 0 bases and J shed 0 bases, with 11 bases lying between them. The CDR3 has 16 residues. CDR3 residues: CASSPPPTDMNTEAFF. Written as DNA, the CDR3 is TGTGCCAGCTCACCACCCCCGACAGACATGAACACTGAAGCTTTCTTT.

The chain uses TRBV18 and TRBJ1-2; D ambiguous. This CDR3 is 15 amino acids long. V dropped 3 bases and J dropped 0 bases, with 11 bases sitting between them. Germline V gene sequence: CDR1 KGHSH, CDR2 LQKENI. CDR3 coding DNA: TGTGCCAGCTCACCGGAGCCCAAGTCTAACTATGGCTACACCTTC. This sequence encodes CASSPEPKSNYGYTF.

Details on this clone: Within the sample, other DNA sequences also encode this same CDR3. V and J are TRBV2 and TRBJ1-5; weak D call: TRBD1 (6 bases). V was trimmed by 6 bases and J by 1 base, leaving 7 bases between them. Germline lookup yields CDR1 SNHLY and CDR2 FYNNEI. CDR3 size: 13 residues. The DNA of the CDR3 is TGTGCCAGCAGAGACAGGAGCAATCAGCCCCAGCATTTT. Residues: CASRDRSNQPQHF.

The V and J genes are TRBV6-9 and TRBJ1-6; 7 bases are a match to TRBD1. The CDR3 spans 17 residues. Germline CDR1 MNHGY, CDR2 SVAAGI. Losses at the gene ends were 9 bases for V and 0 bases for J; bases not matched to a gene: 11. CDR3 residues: CARRDRVSGSYNSPLHF. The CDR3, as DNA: TGTGCCAGAAGAGACAGGGTTTCGGGCTCCTATAATTCACCCCTCCACTTT.

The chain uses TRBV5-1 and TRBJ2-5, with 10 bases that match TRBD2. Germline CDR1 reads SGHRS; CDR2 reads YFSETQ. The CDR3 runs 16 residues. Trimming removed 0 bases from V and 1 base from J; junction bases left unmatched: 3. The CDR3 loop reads CASSLGVAGGQETQYF. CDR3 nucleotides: TGCGCCAGCAGCTTGGGGGTAGCGGGGGGCCAAGAGACCCAGTACTTC.

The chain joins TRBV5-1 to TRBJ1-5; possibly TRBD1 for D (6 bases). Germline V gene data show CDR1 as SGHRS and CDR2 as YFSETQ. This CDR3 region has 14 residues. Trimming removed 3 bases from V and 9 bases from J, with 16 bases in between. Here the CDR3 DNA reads TGCGCCAGCAGCTCACAGGGTGGGATAGCGCCCCAGCATTTT. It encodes CASSSQGGIAPQHF.

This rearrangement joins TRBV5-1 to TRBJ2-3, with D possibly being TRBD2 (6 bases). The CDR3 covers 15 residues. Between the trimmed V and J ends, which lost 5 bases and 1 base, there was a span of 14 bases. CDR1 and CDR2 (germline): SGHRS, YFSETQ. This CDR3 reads CASSPGTRGTDTQYF. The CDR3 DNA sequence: TGCGCCAGCAGTCCCGGGACTCGTGGCACAGATACGCAGTATTTT.

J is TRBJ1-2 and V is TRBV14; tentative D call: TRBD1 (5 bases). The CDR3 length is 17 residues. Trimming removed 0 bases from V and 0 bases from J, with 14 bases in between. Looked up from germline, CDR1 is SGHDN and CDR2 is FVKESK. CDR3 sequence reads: CASSQEGAAQANYGYTF. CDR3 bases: TGTGCCAGCAGCCAAGAAGGTGCGGCACAGGCTAACTATGGCTACACCTTC.

DNA for the CDR3: TGTGCCAGTAGTATGGGGACACCGTCCTACAATGAGCAGTTCTTC. Translated: CASSMGTPSYNEQFF. The chain employs TRBV19 and TRBJ2-1, with D possibly being TRBD1 (6 bases). V lost 3 bases and J 1 base, leaving 10 bases between the germline ends. The CDR3 consists of 15 residues. Per the germline V gene, CDR1 is LNHDA and CDR2 is SQIVND (reference sequence).

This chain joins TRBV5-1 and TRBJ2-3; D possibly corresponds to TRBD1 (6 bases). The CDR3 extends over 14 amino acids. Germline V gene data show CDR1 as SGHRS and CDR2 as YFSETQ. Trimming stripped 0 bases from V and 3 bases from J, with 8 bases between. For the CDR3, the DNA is TGCGCCAGCAGCTTGGACAGGGTGACAGATACGCAGTATTTT. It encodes CASSLDRVTDTQYF.

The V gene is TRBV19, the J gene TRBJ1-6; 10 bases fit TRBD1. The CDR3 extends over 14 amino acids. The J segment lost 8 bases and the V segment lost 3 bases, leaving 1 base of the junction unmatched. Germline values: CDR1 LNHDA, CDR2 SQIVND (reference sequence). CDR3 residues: CASSIGQGDSPLHF. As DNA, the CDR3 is TGTGCCAGTAGTATCGGACAGGGGGATTCACCCCTCCACTTT.

The CDR3 is CASSPPKGAGGELFF. CDR3 coding DNA: TGTGCCAGCTCACCACCGAAGGGGGCCGGCGGGGAGCTGTTTTTT. The chain joins TRBV18 to TRBJ2-2; 7 nucleotides agree with TRBD1. This CDR3 region has 15 residues. Trimming cost V 0 bases and J 7 bases; bases outside gene matches: 5. From germline, CDR1 is KGHSH and CDR2 LQKENI. The full variable domain, in which reference TRBV18 and TRBJ2-2 provide the parts outside the CDR3, is NAGVMQNPRHLVRRRGQEARLRCSPMKGHSHVYWYRQLPEEGLKFMVYLQKENIIDESGMPKERFSAEFPKEGPSILRIQQVVRGDSAAYFCASSPPKGAGGELFFGEGSRLTVL.

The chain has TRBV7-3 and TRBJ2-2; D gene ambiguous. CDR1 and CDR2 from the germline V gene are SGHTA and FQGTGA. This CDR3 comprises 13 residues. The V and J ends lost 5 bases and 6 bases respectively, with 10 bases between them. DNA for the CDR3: TGTGCCAGCAGCGCAGACTTCCCCGGGGAGCTGTTTTTT. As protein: CASSADFPGELFF.

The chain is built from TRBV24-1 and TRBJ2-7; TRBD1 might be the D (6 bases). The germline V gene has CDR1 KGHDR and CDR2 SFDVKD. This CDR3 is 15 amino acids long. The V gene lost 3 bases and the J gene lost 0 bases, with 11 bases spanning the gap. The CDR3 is CATSDARGLSYEQYF. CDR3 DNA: TGTGCCACCAGTGATGCCAGGGGTCTCTCCTACGAGCAGTACTTC.

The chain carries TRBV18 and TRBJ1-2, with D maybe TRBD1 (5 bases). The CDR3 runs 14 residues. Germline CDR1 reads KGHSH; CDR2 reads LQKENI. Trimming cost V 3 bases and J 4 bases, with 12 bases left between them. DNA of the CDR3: TGTGCCAGCTCACCGCGGGGGGGTATCTATGGCTACACCTTC. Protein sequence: CASSPRGGIYGYTF.

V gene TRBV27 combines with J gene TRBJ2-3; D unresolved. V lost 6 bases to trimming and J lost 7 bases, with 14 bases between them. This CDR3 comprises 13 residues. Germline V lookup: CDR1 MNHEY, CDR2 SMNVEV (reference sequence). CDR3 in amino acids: CASRPMAVHTQYF. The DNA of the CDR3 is TGTGCCAGCAGGCCCATGGCGGTACATACGCAGTATTTT.

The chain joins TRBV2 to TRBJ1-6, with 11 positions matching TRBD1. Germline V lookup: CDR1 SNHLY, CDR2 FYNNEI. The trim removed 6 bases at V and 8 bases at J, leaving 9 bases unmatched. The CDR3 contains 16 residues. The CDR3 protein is CASRDHGQGAHSPLHF. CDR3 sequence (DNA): TGTGCCAGCAGAGACCACGGACAGGGGGCTCATTCACCCCTCCACTTT.

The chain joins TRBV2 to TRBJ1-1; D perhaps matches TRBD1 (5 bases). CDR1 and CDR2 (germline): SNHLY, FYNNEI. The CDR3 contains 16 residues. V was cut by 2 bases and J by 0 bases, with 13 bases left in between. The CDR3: CASSEYSAGLNTEAFF. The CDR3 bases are TGTGCCAGCAGTGAATATTCCGCAGGGTTGAACACTGAAGCTTTCTTT.